Listed below are T cell receptor beta chains from one sample, sequenced in a study of cytomegalovirus exposure and HLA in healthy donors. Generated by immunoSEQ multiplex PCR, the TCRdb table keeps only in-frame clones and is missing some. This sample has under 250,000 clones, with about 80% found just once. Sequenced sample: PBMCs. The receptor source for this set is a male donor in good health and CMV-seronegative. Both conserved end residues are part of each CDR3. Fields, in order: clone size, V gene, D gene, J gene, CDR3 protein, CDR3 DNA. A D gene is named only where the DNA matches it firmly. Clone size, where shown, is once, few, many, or a class for clones that have expanded.

-,TRBV18,-,TRBJ1-5,CASSPRRDSNQPQHF,TGTGCCAGCTCTCCAAGACGGGATAGCAATCAGCCCCAGCATTTT
few,TRBV4-1,-,TRBJ2-7,CASSQAPGRQAYEQYF,TGCGCCAGCAGCCAAGCTCCTGGGCGTCAAGCCTACGAGCAGTACTTC
many,TRBV10-1,-,TRBJ1-1,CARGGHGLVVTEAFF,TGCGCCAGGGGGGGTCACGGCCTGGTCGTCACTGAAGCTTTCTTT
-,TRBV5-1,TRBD2,TRBJ2-3,CASSHRTSGTDTQYF,TGCGCCAGCAGCCATCGGACTAGCGGCACAGATACGCAGTATTTT
-,TRBV5-1,TRBD1,TRBJ1-3,CASSWDSSAGNTIYF,TGCGCCAGCAGCTGGGACAGTTCCGCTGGAAACACCATATATTTT
-,TRBV6-1,TRBD1,TRBJ1-2,CASRPGQSYGYTF,TGTGCCAGCAGACCGGGACAGAGCTATGGCTACACCTTC
-,TRBV9,TRBD2,TRBJ2-3,CASSFSGGGADTQYF,TGTGCCAGCAGCTTTAGCGGGGGAGGAGCAGATACGCAGTATTTT
-,TRBV7-2,-,TRBJ2-6,CASSLGGYGANVLTF,TGTGCCAGCAGCTTAGGAGGCTATGGGGCCAACGTCCTGACTTTC
-,TRBV12-5,TRBD2,TRBJ2-5,CASGLGLSSGGQETQYF,TGTGCTAGTGGTTTGGGTCTAAGTAGCGGGGGTCAAGAGACCCAGTACTTC
-,TRBV13,-,TRBJ1-1,CASSSYRARVQYTEAFF,TGTGCCAGCAGCTCCTACAGGGCCAGGGTACAATACACTGAAGCTTTCTTT
-,TRBV27,TRBD1,TRBJ2-2,CASSSIRGPGTGELFF,TGTGCCAGCAGTTCTATCAGGGGGCCGGGCACCGGGGAGCTGTTTTTT
-,TRBV19,TRBD1,TRBJ1-2,CASTRDRGWHGYTF,TGTGCCAGTACCCGGGACAGGGGCTGGCATGGCTACACCTTC
few,TRBV7-3,-,TRBJ2-1,CASSFGGDTAEQFF,TGTGCCAGCAGCTTCGGAGGTGACACAGCAGAGCAGTTCTTC
-,TRBV27,TRBD2,TRBJ2-7,CASSLSGTINSYEQYF,TGTGCCAGCAGTCTCTCCGGGACTATAAACTCCTACGAGCAGTACTTC
-,TRBV6-1,-,TRBJ1-5,CASSERRTSNQPQHF,TGTGCCAGCAGTGAAAGGAGAACAAGCAATCAGCCCCAGCATTTT
once,TRBV7-9,TRBD1,TRBJ1-2,CASSLGRQGPNYGYTF,TGTGCCAGCAGCTTAGGGAGACAGGGCCCTAACTATGGCTACACCTTC
few,TRBV6-6,-,TRBJ2-1,CASSVDSPEQFF,TGTGCCAGCAGTGTGGACAGCCCTGAGCAGTTCTTC
-,TRBV7-2,TRBD2,TRBJ2-1,CASSFRTRGRGNEQFF,TGTGCCAGCAGCTTTAGGACTCGCGGGAGGGGGAATGAGCAGTTCTTC
-,TRBV10-3,TRBD1,TRBJ2-7,CAIGDRASDYEQYF,TGTGCCATCGGGGACAGGGCATCTGACTACGAGCAGTACTTC
-,TRBV7-3,-,TRBJ2-3,CASSLARMPDTQYF,TGTGCCAGCAGCTTAGCGAGGATGCCTGATACGCAGTATTTT
-,TRBV7-2,TRBD1,TRBJ2-7,CASSGRDRGRYEQYF,TGTGCCAGCAGCGGCCGGGACAGGGGGAGGTACGAGCAGTACTTC
-,TRBV19,-,TRBJ1-5,CASSIEGAQPQHF,TGTGCCAGTAGTATAGAGGGGGCTCAGCCCCAGCATTTT
-,TRBV10-1,TRBD1,TRBJ2-2,CASLGQGNTGELFF,TGCGCCAGCTTAGGACAGGGGAACACCGGGGAGCTGTTTTTT
-,TRBV19,TRBD1,TRBJ1-1,CASTTQGAHTEAFF,TGTGCCAGTACCACACAGGGGGCCCACACTGAAGCTTTCTTT
-,TRBV10-3,-,TRBJ1-5,CAIGSGQMVNQPQHF,TGTGCCATCGGAAGCGGACAGATGGTCAATCAGCCCCAGCATTTT
-,TRBV7-2,-,TRBJ2-1,CASTQGPGGMNEQFF,TGTGCCAGCACCCAGGGCCCCGGGGGAATGAATGAGCAGTTCTTC
-,TRBV30,TRBD2,TRBJ2-5,CASHSGGASVETQYF,TGTGCCTCTCATAGCGGGGGGGCCTCAGTAGAGACCCAGTACTTC
-,TRBV9,-,TRBJ1-5,CASSPRENSNQPQHF,TGTGCCAGCAGCCCCCGAGAGAATAGCAATCAGCCCCAGCATTTT
-,TRBV19,-,TRBJ2-7,CASSADSYEQYF,TGTGCCAGTAGTGCGGACAGCTACGAGCAGTACTTC
-,TRBV7-5,-,TRBJ2-7,CVRSLRGRGAHEQYF,TGTGTCAGAAGCCTAAGGGGCAGGGGTGCCCACGAGCAGTACTTC
-,TRBV7-9,-,TRBJ1-1,CASSLDPGMITEAFF,TGTGCCAGCAGCTTAGATCCAGGGATGATAACTGAAGCTTTCTTT
once,TRBV28,TRBD2,TRBJ2-3,CASSWTSGLDTQYF,TGTGCCAGCAGTTGGACTAGTGGGTTAGATACGCAGTATTTT
-,TRBV4-3,-,TRBJ2-2,CASSQDYQVTGELFF,TGCGCCAGCAGCCAAGATTATCAGGTTACCGGGGAGCTGTTTTTT
few,TRBV28,TRBD1,TRBJ2-1,CASSLGAGGSNEQFF,TGTGCCAGCAGTTTAGGGGCAGGGGGCTCAAATGAGCAGTTCTTC
-,TRBV10-3,-,TRBJ2-7,CAISETGSGEQYF,TGTGCCATCAGTGAGACAGGGAGCGGCGAGCAGTACTTC
-,TRBV9,TRBD2,TRBJ2-5,CASSVGGLAGGQETQYF,TGTGCCAGCAGCGTAGGTGGGCTAGCGGGGGGTCAAGAGACCCAGTACTTC
-,TRBV13,-,TRBJ2-7,CASSSKEGAGRLGEQYF,TGTGCCAGCAGTTCCAAAGAGGGAGCCGGGCGCTTGGGCGAGCAGTACTTC
once,TRBV5-1,-,TRBJ2-5,CASSLVTGPGVQYF,TGCGCCAGCAGCTTGGTAACAGGCCCGGGGGTGCAGTACTTC
-,TRBV5-1,-,TRBJ2-3,CASSLETAGTQYF,TGCGCCAGCAGCTTGGAAACGGCAGGTACGCAGTATTTT
-,TRBV2,TRBD1,TRBJ1-4,CASRGRRGYNEKLFF,TGTGCCAGCAGGGGGCGCAGGGGGTATAATGAAAAACTGTTTTTT